This TCR beta chain was recorded in a study of cytomegalovirus exposure and HLA in healthy donors. Comment on this clone: The antigen is not known.

CDR3 size: 14 residues. From germline, CDR1 is LNHDA and CDR2 SQIVND (reference sequence). The trim removed 11 bases at V and 0 bases at J, leaving 8 bases unmatched. General study points: The authors excluded some V segments, including TRBV6-2 and TRBV6-3, as indistinguishable.

The PCR contained 60 Vbeta and 13 Jbeta primers. Data came from immunoSEQ multiplex PCR; TCRdb stores just in-frame clones and leaves some out. The sample contains roughly 150,000 clones, 75% to 85% of which appear only once. Sequences were obtained from PBMCs. The TCR sequence derives from a girl aged 2 to 10 in good health and CMV-seropositive. This chain uses TRBV19 with TRBJ1-1; 8 bases are shared with TRBD1. CDR3 protein: CASRTGTMNTEAFF. The CDR3 region has the DNA TGTGCCTCACGGACAGGGACCATGAACACTGAAGCTTTCTTT.